These T cell receptor beta chains were read from a single sample in a study of molecular identifiers for immune sequencing clone quantification. TCRdb re-analysed the PCR reads in MiXCR, keeping a single row per CDR3 protein. The table lists 550,000 to 750,000 distinct CDR3 sequences, just under 20% of them singletons. The sequenced material came from naive CD8+ T cells from blood, with Jurkat cell RNA spiked in. These receptors originate from a human donor in good health. Some libraries in this study had Jurkat cell RNA spiked in. Each CDR3 is given without its conserved first and last residue. A row's size may be missing; if present it is once, few, many or a size class.

clone size: -; V gene: TRBV5-1; CDR3 protein: ASSGLGSGAGFRLADTQC
clone size: many; V gene: TRBV14; CDR3 protein: ASSQEGLAGGPPHNEQF
clone size: many; V gene: TRBV3-1; CDR3 protein: ASSREEMPGELF
clone size: -; V gene: TRBV6-2/TRBV6-3; CDR3 protein: ASSYSTFSPYIDYEQY
clone size: many; V gene: TRBV7-9; CDR3 protein: ASSFGQGWPEQY
clone size: -; V gene: TRBV5-6; CDR3 protein: ASSHITGEATGELF
clone size: many; V gene: TRBV12-3/TRBV12-4; CDR3 protein: AITGDYHTEAF
clone size: -; V gene: TRBV28; CDR3 protein: ASSAGSGHYGYT
clone size: many; V gene: TRBV7-2; CDR3 protein: ASSYDPPGQGNSPLH
clone size: few; V gene: TRBV27; CDR3 protein: ASSQPGQDYEQY
clone size: many; V gene: TRBV13; CDR3 protein: ASSPIQGTDTQY
clone size: few; V gene: TRBV4-3; CDR3 protein: ASSQGDRGFYEQY
clone size: many; V gene: TRBV2; CDR3 protein: ASSEEWALYEQY
clone size: -; V gene: TRBV12-3/TRBV12-4; CDR3 protein: ASSFIWGHIQY
clone size: -; V gene: TRBV12-3/TRBV12-4; CDR3 protein: ASSLVGVVEQY
clone size: -; V gene: TRBV6-6; CDR3 protein: ASSYGEAF
clone size: -; V gene: TRBV11-2; CDR3 protein: ASSPTAGLDEQY
clone size: -; V gene: TRBV7-9; CDR3 protein: ASSPPPTTGEQY
clone size: many; V gene: TRBV7-6; CDR3 protein: ASSLAANSSPMNTEAF
clone size: -; V gene: TRBV12-3/TRBV12-4; CDR3 protein: ASSLEGVGSSSYEQY
clone size: many; V gene: TRBV5-4; CDR3 protein: ASSDNLDTEAF
clone size: many; V gene: TRBV6-5; CDR3 protein: ASSFRVLDTEAF
clone size: few; V gene: TRBV7-8; CDR3 protein: ASSLGSSPEQY